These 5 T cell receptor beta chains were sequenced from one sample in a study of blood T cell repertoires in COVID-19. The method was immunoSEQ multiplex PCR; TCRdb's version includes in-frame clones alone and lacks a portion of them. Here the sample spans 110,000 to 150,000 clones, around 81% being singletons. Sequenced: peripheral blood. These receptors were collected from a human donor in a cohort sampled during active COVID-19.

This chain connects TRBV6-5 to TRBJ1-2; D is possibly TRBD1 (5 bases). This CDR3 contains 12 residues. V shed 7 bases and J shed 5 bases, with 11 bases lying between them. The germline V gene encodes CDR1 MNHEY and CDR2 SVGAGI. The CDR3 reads CASTPGGYGYTF. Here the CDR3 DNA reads TGTGCCAGCACCCCCGGGGGGTATGGCTACACCTTC.

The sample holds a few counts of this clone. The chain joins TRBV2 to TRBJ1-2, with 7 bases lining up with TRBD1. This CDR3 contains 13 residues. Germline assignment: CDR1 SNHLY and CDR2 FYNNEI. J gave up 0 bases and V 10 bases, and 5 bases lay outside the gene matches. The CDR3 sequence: CANRRGANYGYTF. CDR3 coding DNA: TGTGCCAACCGCAGGGGGGCTAACTATGGCTACACCTTC.

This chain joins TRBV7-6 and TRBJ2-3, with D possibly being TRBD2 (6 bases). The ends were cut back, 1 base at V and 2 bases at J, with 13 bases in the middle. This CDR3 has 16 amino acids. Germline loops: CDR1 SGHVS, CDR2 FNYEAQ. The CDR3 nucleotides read TGTGCCAGCAGCTTAGGAGGGGAGGTGGTCACAGATACGCAGTATTTT. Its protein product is CASSLGGEVVTDTQYF.

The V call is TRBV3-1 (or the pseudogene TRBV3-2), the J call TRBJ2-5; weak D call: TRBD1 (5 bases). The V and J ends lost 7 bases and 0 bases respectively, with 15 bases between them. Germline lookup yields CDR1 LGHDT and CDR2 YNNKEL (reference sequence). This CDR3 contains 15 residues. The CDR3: CASNPRPGYQETQYF. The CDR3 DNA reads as TGTGCCAGCAACCCGAGACCAGGGTACCAAGAGACCCAGTACTTC.

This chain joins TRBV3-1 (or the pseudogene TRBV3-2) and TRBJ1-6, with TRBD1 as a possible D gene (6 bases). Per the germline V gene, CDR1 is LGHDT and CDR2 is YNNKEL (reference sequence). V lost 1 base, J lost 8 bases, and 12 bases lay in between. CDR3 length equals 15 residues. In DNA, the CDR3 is TGTGCCAGCAGCCAAGTTGCACAGGGCGATTCACCCCTCCACTTT. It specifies CASSQVAQGDSPLHF.